These T cell receptor beta chains were read from a single sample in a study of cytomegalovirus exposure and HLA in healthy donors. Profiled with immunoSEQ multiplex PCR; TCRdb holds only in-frame clones, not every one. The profile shows about 140,000 clones, 66% of them singletons. What was sequenced was PBMCs. The receptor source for this set is an older woman in good health and CMV-seronegative. Each CDR3 is given with its conserved first and last residue. The D gene is left open where the match is weak. Expanded clones get a size class; other rows say once, few or many, or leave the size out.

cdr3_nt: TGCGCCAGCAGTCTGTCAGGATCCACAGATACGCAGTATTTT; cdr3_aa: CASSLSGSTDTQYF; v_call: TRBV5-1; d_call: .; clone_size: .; j_call: TRBJ2-3
cdr3_nt: TGTGCCAGCAGCTCCCTGAACTATGGCTACACCTTC; cdr3_aa: CASSSLNYGYTF; v_call: TRBV7-2; d_call: .; clone_size: .; j_call: TRBJ1-2
cdr3_nt: TGTGCCACCAGCAGAGATCCTAGCGGGACGGCCGGCACAGATACGCAGTATTTT; cdr3_aa: CATSRDPSGTAGTDTQYF; v_call: TRBV15; d_call: TRBD2; clone_size: .; j_call: TRBJ2-3
cdr3_nt: TGTGCCAGTAGTCCGGACAGGGTCACAGATACGCAGTATTTT; cdr3_aa: CASSPDRVTDTQYF; v_call: TRBV27; d_call: TRBD1; clone_size: .; j_call: TRBJ2-3
cdr3_nt: TGTGCCAGCAGCTCGACAGGGAACTATGGCTACACCTTC; cdr3_aa: CASSSTGNYGYTF; v_call: TRBV7-8; d_call: TRBD1; clone_size: .; j_call: TRBJ1-2
cdr3_nt: TGTGCCAGCAGTTATAGCGGGGGGCGGGAGACCCAGTACTTC; cdr3_aa: CASSYSGGRETQYF; v_call: TRBV6-5; d_call: TRBD2; clone_size: .; j_call: TRBJ2-5
cdr3_nt: TGCAGCGTTGGGTTTAGCTCCTACGAGCAGTACTTC; cdr3_aa: CSVGFSSYEQYF; v_call: TRBV29-1; d_call: .; clone_size: .; j_call: TRBJ2-7
cdr3_nt: TGTGCCAGTAGTAGAACTAGCGGGATTCCTAGCACAGATACGCAGTATTTT; cdr3_aa: CASSRTSGIPSTDTQYF; v_call: TRBV19; d_call: TRBD2; clone_size: .; j_call: TRBJ2-3
cdr3_nt: TGTGCCAGCAGTTTTACCGGGACTAGCGGCTACGAGCAGTACTTC; cdr3_aa: CASSFTGTSGYEQYF; v_call: TRBV27; d_call: TRBD2; clone_size: .; j_call: TRBJ2-7
cdr3_nt: TGCGCCAGCAGGCGCACCGGGACAGCCGAAGAGACCCAGTACTTC; cdr3_aa: CASRRTGTAEETQYF; v_call: TRBV5-1; d_call: TRBD1; clone_size: .; j_call: TRBJ2-5
cdr3_nt: TGTGCCAGCAGCTTAAAGCCCTCCGGGACAGGGAGGACCGGGGAGCTGTTTTTT; cdr3_aa: CASSLKPSGTGRTGELFF; v_call: TRBV11-2; d_call: TRBD1; clone_size: few; j_call: TRBJ2-2